Each of the 23 T cell receptor beta chains below was sequenced from the same sample in a study of blood T cells in healthy people across ages. Then a second PCR, running roughly 7 to 11 cycles, was carried out with a sample-barcoded 5' primer and a J-beta primer mix. TCRdb processed the 5' RACE reads anew with MiXCR; each CDR3 protein has one entry. The repertoire includes about 1 million distinct CDR3 sequences, more than 40% of them detected once, and 18% sits in the top ten. The sample taken for sequencing was blood. Receptor source: a woman aged 55-75 years in good health.

The chain is built from TRBV12-5 and TRBJ2-4; unclear D gene. The J call could be wrong; TRBJ2-5 is a better fit for the DNA end. The CDR3 extends over 13 amino acids. Germline V CDR1 and CDR2: LGHNT, FRNRAP. The CDR3, as DNA: TGTGCTAGTGGTTTTGATTCAAGGGAGACCCAGTACTTC. It encodes CASGFDSRETQYF.

This clonotype was observed once. DNA for the CDR3: TGTGCCAGCAGTTACTCGACGGGGGGCATCGGGAATGAGCAGTACTTC. Translated: CASSYSTGGIGNEQYF. This chain connects TRBV6-5 to TRBJ2-5, with D possibly TRBD2 on 7 matching bases. This CDR3 is built from 16 residues. V lost 0 bases to trimming and J lost 11 bases, with 22 bases between them. Looked up from germline, CDR1 is MNHEY and CDR2 is SVGAGI.

This clonotype turned up a few times. A read error may produce the germline difference seen at one junction end. This chain connects TRBV10-2 to TRBJ1-2; D remains unclear. The germline gives CDR1 WSHSY, CDR2 SAAADI. The CDR3 runs to 9 residues. Written as DNA, the CDR3 is TGCGCCAGCGGACCGGGCTTCACCTTC. Encoded protein: CASGPGFTF.

This clonotype has just a few counts. The gene calls are TRBV2 and TRBJ2-1; 8 bases are a match to TRBD2. The V and J ends lost 6 bases and 9 bases, in that order; junction bases with no gene match: 10. Per germline, CDR1 SNHLY and CDR2 FYNNEI. The CDR3 length is 14 residues. CDR3 sequence: CASSASRGGGEQFF. The CDR3 DNA follows: TGTGCCAGCAGCGCGTCCCGGGGGGGCGGTGAGCAGTTCTTC.

The CDR3 is CASSPGTLGRNEQYF. CDR3 nucleotide sequence: TGTGCCAGCAGCCCCGGGACACTCGGAAGGAATGAGCAGTACTTC. The chain combines TRBV9 with TRBJ2-1; tentatively, D is TRBD1 (6 bases). The J call is uncertain, as TRBJ2-7 better fits the DNA end. The CDR3 totals 15 residues. CDR1 and CDR2 from the germline V gene are SGDLS and YYNGEE.

This clonotype was found a few times. The V call is TRBV3-1, the J call TRBJ2-2; 8 bases fit TRBD2. J lost 1 base, V lost 4 bases, and 11 bases had no gene match. The CDR3 is 18 residues long. Germline-derived CDR1 and CDR2 are LGHDT and YNNKEL (reference sequence). The CDR3 sequence is CASSPHVPGLGNTGELFF. CDR3 DNA: TGTGCCAGCAGCCCGCACGTACCGGGACTAGGGAACACCGGGGAGCTGTTTTTT. Full variable domain (missing parts from reference TRBV3-1 and TRBJ2-2): DTAVSQTPKYLVTQMGNDKSIKCEQNLGHDTMYWYKQDSKKFLKIMFSYNNKELIINETVPNRFSPKSPDKAHLNLHINSLELGDSAVYFCASSPHVPGLGNTGELFFGEGSRLTVL.

This chain connects TRBV9 to TRBJ2-3; TRBD2 agrees at 10 bases. CDR1 SGDLS and CDR2 YYNGEE come from the germline V gene. V trimming: 2 bases; J trimming: 0 bases; junction bases outside the gene matches: 9. CDR3 length equals 18 residues. Here the CDR3 DNA reads TGTGCCAGCAGCGTCCGGACTAGCGGACTACCTAGCACAGATACGCAGTATTTT. This sequence encodes CASSVRTSGLPSTDTQYF.

The V and J genes are TRBV11-3 and TRBJ1-1; TRBD1 agrees at 7 bases. J was trimmed by 7 bases and V by 5 bases; bases with no gene match: 7. CDR1 SGHNT and CDR2 YENEEA come from the germline V gene. The CDR3 spans 13 residues. Here the CDR3 reads CASSPTGAGEAFF. CDR3 coding DNA: TGTGCCAGCAGCCCCACAGGGGCGGGTGAAGCTTTCTTT.

The table lists this clonotype with a few counts. The V gene is TRBV28, the J gene TRBJ2-6; D uncertain. The CDR3 covers 15 residues. From germline, CDR1 is MDHEN and CDR2 SYDVKM. V lost 2 bases and J 0 bases, leaving 5 bases between the germline ends. The CDR3 DNA follows: TGTGCCAGCAGTTTAGACCACTCTGGGGCCAACGTCCTGACTTTC. Protein: CASSLDHSGANVLTF.

The rearrangement links TRBV27 to TRBJ1-2, with D unresolved. Between the trimmed V and J ends, which lost 5 bases and 0 bases, there was a span of 10 bases. CDR3 size: 14 residues. Germline values: CDR1 MNHEY, CDR2 SMNVEV (reference sequence). DNA for the CDR3: TGTGCCAGCAGTCCACTTCGGACTAACTATGGCTACACCTTC. It translates to CASSPLRTNYGYTF.

V and J are TRBV10-2 and TRBJ1-2, with 9 bases that match TRBD1. The germline CDR1 and CDR2 sequences are WSHSY and SAAADI. The CDR3 is 15 residues long. V lost 6 bases, J lost 4 bases, and 9 bases stayed unmatched. The chain's CDR3 is CASRETGQGGYGYTF. CDR3 nucleotide sequence: TGCGCCAGCAGGGAAACGGGACAGGGAGGCTATGGCTACACCTTC.

This clonotype was seen ten or more times. The CDR3 reads CAISDLGGSYEQYF. The CDR3 DNA sequence: TGTGCCATCAGTGACCTTGGCGGCTCCTACGAGCAGTACTTC. The chain has TRBV10-3 and TRBJ2-7; D remains unclear. Per germline, CDR1 ENHRY and CDR2 SYGVKD. The germline V and J ends were trimmed by 3 bases and 0 bases, with 9 bases remaining between them. The CDR3 contains 14 residues.

This clonotype was seen at least ten times. The J gene is TRBJ2-4, the V gene TRBV6-2 or TRBV6-3; D is possibly TRBD2 (5 bases). The CDR3 covers 14 residues. Germline-derived CDR1 and CDR2 are MNHEY and SVGEGT. V was clipped by 6 bases and J by 0 bases, with 9 bases between them. CDR3 sequence: CASSNGIAKNIQYF. CDR3 sequence (DNA): TGTGCCAGCAGCAACGGGATAGCCAAAAACATTCAGTACTTC.

The chain carries TRBV24-1 and TRBJ2-2; D ambiguous. Germline CDR1 KGHDR, CDR2 SFDVKD. The length of the CDR3 is 11 residues. V lost 10 bases, J lost 5 bases, and 7 bases lay in between. This CDR3 reads CATSRTGELFF. The DNA for the CDR3 is TGTGCCACGTCGAGAACCGGGGAGCTGTTTTTT.

The V call is TRBV29-1, the J call TRBJ2-5; tentatively, D is TRBD1 or TRBD2 (6 bases each). The CDR3 consists of 13 residues. From germline, CDR1 is SQVTM and CDR2 ANQGSEA. The V end was cut by 3 bases, the J end by 5 bases, with 13 bases between. The CDR3 region is CSVDRGLGETQYF. In DNA form, the CDR3 reads TGCAGCGTTGACAGGGGACTCGGGGAGACCCAGTACTTC.

The chain is built from TRBV5-4 and TRBJ2-1, with 9 bases identical to TRBD2. Trimming at V came to 4 bases and at J to 8 bases, leaving 19 bases not matched to a gene. The V gene's germline CDR1 is SGHNT and CDR2 YYREEE (reference sequence). CDR3 size: 18 residues. The CDR3 bases are TGTGCCAGCAGCCCGGGCCGAGGCTTGCGGGAGGGTAGCGATGAGCAGTTCTTC. Amino acid sequence: CASSPGRGLREGSDEQFF.

V usage is TRBV4-1 and J usage is TRBJ2-7, with 13 bases that match TRBD2. With the DNA end fitting TRBJ2-1 better, the J assignment may be wrong. The CDR3 is made up of 16 amino acids. Germline V gene data show CDR1 as MGHRA and CDR2 as YSYEKL. The CDR3 here is CASSQVGLAGKYEQFF. CDR3 nucleotide sequence: TGCGCCAGCAGCCAAGTGGGACTAGCGGGAAAGTACGAGCAGTTCTTC.

This clonotype was seen only a few times. The chain employs TRBV2 and TRBJ2-4; 12 nucleotides match TRBD2. Judging by the DNA end, TRBJ2-7 fits better; the J call may be wrong. Germline V gene lookup returns CDR1 SNHLY and CDR2 FYNNEI. The CDR3 has 19 residues. Here the CDR3 DNA reads TGTGCCAGCAGACAAATCAACGTCCTAGCGGGAGGGCGTCATGGCGAGCAGTACTTC. It translates to CASRQINVLAGGRHGEQYF.

This clonotype has ten or more counts. The genes are TRBV29-1 and TRBJ2-7, with 7 nucleotides matching TRBD1. V shed 3 bases and J 7 bases; nucleotides not matched to a gene: 9. Germline CDR1 and CDR2: SQVTM and ANQGSEA. CDR3 length: 13 amino acids. CDR3 region: CSVERGLAREQYF. Written as DNA, the CDR3 is TGCAGCGTTGAGAGGGGGCTGGCGAGAGAGCAGTACTTC.

This CDR3 is CASSHAGVGAYEQYF. In DNA, the CDR3 is TGCGCCAGCAGCCATGCGGGAGTTGGGGCCTACGAGCAGTACTTC. V gene TRBV4-1 combines with J gene TRBJ2-7, with 7 nucleotides matching TRBD2. CDR1 and CDR2 (germline): MGHRA, YSYEKL. The CDR3 runs 15 residues. The V segment lost 3 bases and the J segment 2 bases; nucleotides outside the gene matches: 7.

This clonotype was detected ten times or more. The chain uses TRBV7-2 and TRBJ2-1; the D call may be TRBD1 or TRBD2 (5 bases each). Germline loops: CDR1 SGHTA, CDR2 FQGNSA. Between the trimmed V and J ends, which lost 3 bases and 2 bases, there was a span of 17 bases. This CDR3 spans 17 amino acids. CDR3 in amino acids: CASSLFPRGYTYNEQFF. The CDR3 bases are TGTGCCAGCAGCTTGTTTCCGAGGGGCTATACCTACAATGAGCAGTTCTTC. The entire variable domain, with the rest obtained from reference TRBV7-2 and TRBJ2-1, is as follows: GAGVSQSPSNKVTEKGKDVELRCDPISGHTALYWYRQSLGQGLEFLIYFQGNSAPDKSGLPSDRFSAERTGGSVSTLTIQRTQQEDSAVYLCASSLFPRGYTYNEQFFGPGTRLTVL.

This clonotype was picked up a small number of times. The chain has TRBV28 and TRBJ1-2; D is perhaps TRBD1 (5 bases). Between the trimmed V and J ends, which lost 8 bases and 5 bases, there was a span of 15 bases. CDR1 and CDR2 (germline): MDHEN, SYDVKM. This CDR3 spans 13 amino acids. The CDR3 loop is CASGADWLYGYTF. CDR3 nucleotides: TGTGCCAGCGGGGCCGACTGGTTGTATGGCTACACCTTC.

The chain is built from TRBV20-1 and TRBJ2-4, with D possibly TRBD2 on 6 matching bases. The J call may be mistaken, given a closer DNA end match to TRBJ2-5. CDR1 is DFQATT, CDR2 SNEGSKA, per germline (reference sequence). CDR3 size: 14 residues. In nucleotides, the CDR3 is TGCAGTGCTAGACCGGGACTCCAGACTGAGACCCAGTACTTC. The encoded protein is CSARPGLQTETQYF.